A single sample is the source of the 4 T cell receptor beta chains below, sequenced in a study of blood T cell repertoires in COVID-19. Sequenced by immunoSEQ multiplex PCR; TCRdb stores in-frame clones only, minus some. The data show around 270,000 clones, about 85% seen once. Sequencing was done on a sample of peripheral blood. These receptor sequences come from a human donor with COVID-19, enrolled during active disease. The donor label of this sample is uncertain.

Only a few counts were recorded for this clone. This chain links TRBV5-1 with TRBJ1-3, with D possibly TRBD1 on 5 matching bases. The CDR3 is made up of 16 amino acids. CDR1 SGHRS and CDR2 YFSETQ come from the germline V gene. V was trimmed by 4 bases and J by 1 base, leaving 15 bases between them. DNA of the CDR3: TGCGCCAGCAGCCTCGTGGGGGGACGTTCTGGAAACACCATATATTTT. Translation gives CASSLVGGRSGNTIYF.

This clone has only one observation. The rearrangement uses TRBV5-1 and TRBJ2-7; 11 bases map to TRBD1. Trimming at V came to 4 bases and at J to 3 bases, leaving 6 bases not matched to a gene. This CDR3 comprises 15 residues. Germline V gives CDR1 SGHRS, CDR2 YFSETQ. CDR3: CASSPGTGGIYEQYF. In DNA, the CDR3 is TGCGCCAGCAGCCCCGGGACAGGGGGTATCTACGAGCAGTACTTC.

The sample holds one count of this clone. Other DNA sequences within the sample encode an identical CDR3. The chain has TRBV12-3 or TRBV12-4 and TRBJ1-2, with D tentatively TRBD1 (5 bases). V lost 2 bases and J 8 bases, leaving 9 bases between the germline ends. This CDR3 is 12 amino acids long. This CDR3 is CASSLQGYGYTF. The DNA for the CDR3 is TGTGCCAGCAGTTTACAGGGATACGGCTACACCTTC.

The chain carries TRBV2 and TRBJ1-2; unclear D gene. V lost 2 bases, J lost 5 bases, and 9 bases lay in between. The germline V gene encodes CDR1 SNHLY and CDR2 FYNNEI. The CDR3 length is 13 residues. The CDR3 loop reads CASSEWRGYGYTF. As DNA, the CDR3 is TGTGCCAGCAGTGAATGGCGGGGATATGGCTACACCTTC.